The 32 T cell receptor beta chains in this list originate from one sample, sequenced in a study of tumor and adjacent non-tumor tissue in lung cancer. This sample's RNA came from whole unsorted tissue. The normal lung tissue was taken more than 3 cm from the tumor edge. A modified ARM-PCR protocol with three rounds of nested PCR amplified TCRbeta. MiXCR, run by TCRdb on the multiplex PCR reads, gives a single entry per CDR3 protein. The sample consists of about 100,000 distinct CDR3 sequences, over 55% of them appearing once. Source material: distant non-tumor lung tissue. The source is a man aged 30-40 years with non-small cell lung cancer.

Note on this clonotype: A junction boundary mismatches the germline segment, possibly from a read error. This rearrangement joins TRBV20-1 to TRBJ2-1, with 8 bases that match TRBD1. This CDR3 is built from 12 residues. Germline CDR1 is DFQATT and CDR2 is SNEGSKA (reference sequence). CDR3 in amino acids: CSANQGAWERFF. CDR3 in DNA: TGCAGTGCTAATCAGGGGGCGTGGGAGCGGTTCTTC.

This clonotype was recorded many times. This chain joins TRBV6-5 and TRBJ1-4; D may be TRBD1 (5 bases). Trimming cost V 6 bases and J 0 bases, with 11 bases left between them. CDR3 size: 15 residues. Germline lookup yields CDR1 MNHEY and CDR2 SVGAGI. This CDR3 is CASSLTASTNEKLFF. The CDR3, as DNA: TGTGCCAGCAGCTTGACAGCCTCAACTAATGAAAAACTGTTTTTT.

Comments on this clonotype: The junction departs from germline at one end; a sequencing error may be responsible. The rearrangement uses TRBV5-1 and TRBJ1-2, with D perhaps TRBD1 (5 bases). Per germline, CDR1 SGHRS and CDR2 YFSETQ. The CDR3 runs to 16 residues. CDR3 coding DNA: TGCGCCAGCAGCGAGGGGAGTACGAGGGCTAACTATGACTACACCTTC. Protein product: CASSEGSTRANYDYTF.

In its sample, this clonotype was seen many times. The chain recombines TRBV28 with TRBJ2-1; 8 nucleotides align to TRBD2. Germline V lookup: CDR1 MDHEN, CDR2 SYDVKM. V was pared by 4 bases and J by 10 bases, with 3 bases of the junction left unmatched. The CDR3 covers 12 residues. The CDR3 loop reads CASSSGLVEQFF. The CDR3 DNA reads TGTGCCAGCAGTTCGGGACTAGTGGAGCAGTTCTTC.

This clonotype has just one count. The rearrangement joins TRBV20-1 to TRBJ2-7; D ambiguous. CDR3 length: 13 amino acids. The V gene lost 1 base and the J gene lost 8 bases, with 15 bases spanning the gap. Per the germline V gene, CDR1 is DFQATT and CDR2 is SNEGSKA (reference sequence). The CDR3 region is CSARGLRGVQQYF. The CDR3 region has the DNA TGCAGTGCTAGAGGACTCAGAGGTGTTCAGCAGTACTTC.

As regards this clonotype: At one end the junction does not follow the germline gene, possibly because of a read error. J is TRBJ1-1 and V is TRBV29-1; no definite D call. This CDR3 has 14 residues. Germline CDR1 SQVTM, CDR2 ANQGSEA. The CDR3 region is CRVESGSGSTEAFF. CDR3 in DNA: TGCAGGGTTGAATCGGGTTCCGGGAGCACTGAAGCGTTCTTT.

The rearrangement uses TRBV2 and TRBJ1-5; D is unclear. V lost 3 bases and J lost 1, with 4 bases in between. The CDR3 is 13 residues long. Germline CDR1 SNHLY, CDR2 FYNNEI. The CDR3 spells CASSETSNQPQHF. CDR3 DNA: TGTGCCAGCAGTGAGACGAGCAATCAGCCCCAGCATTTT. Combining the CDR3 with reference TRBV2 and TRBJ1-5 gives the whole variable domain EPEVTQTPSHQVTQMGQEVILRCVPISNHLYFYWYRQILGQKVEFLVSFYNNEISEKSEIFDDQFSVERPDGSNFTLKIRSTKLEDSAMYFCASSETSNQPQHFGDGTRLSIL.

Only one count was recorded for this clonotype. The chain recombines TRBV11-2 with TRBJ2-5; D gene unclear. The CDR3 is 14 residues long. Germline CDR1 SGHAT, CDR2 FQNNGV. The germline V and J ends were trimmed by 6 bases and 5 bases, with 16 bases remaining between them. CDR3 protein: CASSLGRWYETQYF. CDR3 nucleotides: TGTGCCAGCAGTTTGGGCAGGTGGTACGAGACCCAGTACTTC.

Note on this clonotype: Here the CDR3 omits its conserved ending phenylalanine or tryptophan, so a read error is the likely source. Because the CDR3's place on the DNA is in doubt, the DNA is left out and the CDR3 is given as listed by TCRdb. The genes are TRBV4-1 and TRBJ2-7; TRBD2 is the table's D call, not checked against the DNA. Germline V lookup: CDR1 MGHRA, CDR2 YSYEKL. The CDR3 has 16 residues if both end residues are counted. This chain's CDR3 is CAGSQDETGGTYEHYS.

V is TRBV11-1 and J is TRBJ2-7; D is ambiguous. From germline, CDR1 is SGHAT and CDR2 FQDESV (reference sequence). CDR3 size: 15 residues. The V gene lost 4 bases and the J gene lost 9 bases, with 22 bases spanning the gap. For the CDR3, the DNA is TGTGCCAGCAGCTCCGCGGCAGATCCCTCCTATGTGCAGTACTTC. It is translated as CASSSAADPSYVQYF. The full variable domain, rest sourced from reference TRBV11-1 and TRBJ2-7, is EAEVAQSPRYKITEKSQAVAFWCDPISGHATLYWYRQILGQGPELLVQFQDESVVDDSQLPKDRFSAERLKGVDSTLKIQPAELGDSAMYLCASSSAADPSYVQYFGPGTRLTVT.

As for this clonotype: At one boundary the junction diverges from the germline segment, which might be a read error. The chain couples TRBV20-1 to TRBJ2-1, with 7 nucleotides matching TRBD2. Germline V gene data show CDR1 as DFQATT and CDR2 as SNEGSKA (reference sequence). This CDR3 is 14 amino acids long. The CDR3 sequence is CSARAETSFGEQSF. The CDR3 nucleotides are TGCAGTGCGAGAGCAGAGACTAGCTTCGGTGAGCAGTCCTTC.

Regarding this clonotype: An end of the junction differs from the germline gene, which may be a read error. The chain links TRBV11-2 to TRBJ2-7; 8 nucleotides align to TRBD1. CDR3 length: 17 residues. Germline V gene lookup returns CDR1 SGHAT and CDR2 FQNNGV. This CDR3 reads CASSRTVGTGVSYEQNF. The CDR3 region has the DNA TGTGCCAGCAGCCGAACGGTCGGGACAGGCGTCTCCTACGAGCAGAACTTC.

A remark on this clonotype: Just one base apart from a much larger clone, this may be a read error. The chain is built from TRBV5-6 and TRBJ2-1, with D possibly called TRBD1 or TRBD2 (6 bases each). V was clipped by 2 bases and J by 5 bases, with 11 bases between them. This CDR3 spans 14 amino acids. Germline-derived CDR1 and CDR2 are SGHDT and YYEEEE. The DNA for the CDR3 is TGTGCCAGCAGCTTACAGGGACTCCACAATGAGCAGTTCTTC. Translated, it gives CASSLQGLHNEQFF.

In regard to this clonotype: One end of the junction does not line up with germline, which may come from a read error. The chain recombines TRBV6-5 with TRBJ1-1; D remains unclear. The CDR3 extends over 14 amino acids. Per the germline V gene, CDR1 is MNHEY and CDR2 is SVGAGI. The CDR3 nucleotides read TGTGCCAACAGTTTCGGGAGCGGGAGGACTGAAGCTTTCTTT. Translated, it gives CANSFGSGRTEAFF.

Concerning this clonotype itself: An end of the junction differs from the germline gene, which may be a read error. The genes are TRBV11-2 and TRBJ1-1, with 7 bases identical to TRBD1. The CDR3 is made up of 14 amino acids. Germline CDR1 is SGHAT and CDR2 is FQNNGV. The CDR3 nucleotides read TGTGCCAGCAGCCCCAGGGGGTATGACGCTGAAGCTTTATTT. It encodes CASSPRGYDAEALF.

For this clonotype: A read error may produce the germline difference seen at one junction end. The rearrangement joins TRBV11-2 to TRBJ2-1; 7 nucleotides align to TRBD2. This CDR3 region has 14 residues. The germline gives CDR1 SGHAT, CDR2 FQNNGV. DNA of the CDR3: TGTGCCAGCAGCTCAGCGGGAAATAGGGATGAGGAGTTCTTC. Translation: CASSSAGNRDEEFF.

This clonotype occurred a few times. One end of the junction fails to match germline, which may point to a read error. The genes are TRBV12-3 or TRBV12-4 and TRBJ2-6; D is unresolved. The CDR3 extends over 17 amino acids. The CDR3 region is CASSWAERSSGANVLTF. CDR3 nucleotides: TGTGCTAGCAGTTGGGCAGAGCGATCCTCTGGGGCCAACGTCCTGACTTTC.

The rearrangement joins TRBV20-1 to TRBJ1-2, with 8 bases lining up with TRBD1. Germline V lookup: CDR1 DFQATT, CDR2 SNEGSKA (reference sequence). The J segment lost 10 bases and the V segment lost 3 bases, leaving 10 bases of the junction unmatched. The CDR3 covers 13 residues. The CDR3 DNA reads as TGCAGTGCTAGGGACAGGGCCGGTCTTGACTACACCTTC. Translated: CSARDRAGLDYTF.

As to this clonotype: One end of the junction is discordant with germline, which a read error may explain. CDR3 in amino acids: CATSEGMVDTPYF. CDR3 DNA sequence: TGTGCCACCAGCGAGGGCATGGTGGATACGCCGTATTTC. The chain uses TRBV24-1 and TRBJ2-3; D perhaps matches TRBD2 (5 bases). The CDR3 extends over 13 amino acids. CDR1 KGHDR and CDR2 SFDVKD come from the germline V gene.

This clonotype was recorded at least ten times. V usage is TRBV12-3 or TRBV12-4 and J usage is TRBJ1-2; 9 bases are a match to TRBD1. The CDR3 is made up of 13 amino acids. The V and J ends lost 6 bases and 7 bases, in that order; junction bases with no gene match: 6. This chain's CDR3 is CASRTGTGTGYTF. The CDR3 bases are TGTGCCAGCAGAACCGGGACAGGGACTGGCTACACCTTC.

In regard to this clonotype: A much larger clone sits a single nucleotide away, making a read error possible. V is TRBV12-3 or TRBV12-4 and J is TRBJ1-4; 8 positions match TRBD1. The CDR3 extends over 15 amino acids. CDR3 in DNA: TGTGCCAGCAGTGGACAGGGACTCTCTAATGAAAAAGTGTTTTTT. Translating gives CASSGQGLSNEKVFF.

This clonotype showed up many times. The chain recombines TRBV20-1 with TRBJ2-3; D gene ambiguous. The V and J ends lost 4 bases and 2 bases respectively, with 10 bases between them. This CDR3 has 13 amino acids. The germline V gene encodes CDR1 DFQATT and CDR2 SNEGSKA (reference sequence). The CDR3 here is CSAIFKHTDTQYF. The CDR3 DNA is TGCAGTGCTATTTTCAAGCACACAGATACGCAGTATTTT.

Points on this clonotype: The final CDR3 position lacks the conserved phenylalanine or tryptophan, pointing to a likely read error. This chain links TRBV28 with TRBJ2-7; 7 nucleotides align to TRBD1. The CDR3 spans 14 residues. Germline CDR1 reads MDHEN; CDR2 reads SYDVKM. The junction had 15 bases not matched to a gene; V was cut back by 10 bases and J by 6 bases. The CDR3 here is CANRPGTGVGEQYL. CDR3 in DNA: TGTGCCAACAGACCCGGTACAGGGGTCGGCGAGCAGTACTTA.

Turning to this clonotype: One end of the junction does not line up with germline, which may come from a read error. CDR3 nucleotide sequence: TGCAATGCTAGAGAGGGGCAGGCATGGGAGACCCAGTACTTC. This codes for CNAREGQAWETQYF. The genes are TRBV20-1 and TRBJ2-5; D is perhaps TRBD1 or TRBD2 (5 bases each). Germline V gives CDR1 DFQATT, CDR2 SNEGSKA (reference sequence). CDR3 size: 14 residues.

A word on this clonotype: In this CDR3 the conserved last residue, phenylalanine or tryptophan, is missing, so a read error is likely. The chain couples TRBV12-5 to TRBJ1-1, with D possibly being TRBD1 (5 bases). From germline, CDR1 is LGHNT and CDR2 FRNRAP. The CDR3 extends over 16 amino acids. The CDR3, as DNA: TGTGTTAGTGGTCCACCGCTCCGGCAGGGCGGAGCTGAAGCTTTCTAT. Translating it yields CVSGPPLRQGGAEAFY.

Regarding this clonotype: With a much larger clone just one base away, this may be a read error. The chain employs TRBV5-6 and TRBJ2-3; TRBD2 aligns across 12 bases. This CDR3 comprises 16 residues. Germline values: CDR1 SGHDT, CDR2 YYEEEE. CDR3 nucleotide sequence: TGTGTCAGCAGCTCGCGACTAGCGGGGGCCTGGGATACGCAGTATTTT. It is translated as CVSSSRLAGAWDTQYF. Looking up the rest from reference TRBV5-6 and TRBJ2-3 gives the full variable domain: DAGVTQSPTHLIKTRGQQVTLRCSPKSGHDTVSWYQQALGQGPQFIFQYYEEEERQRGNFPDRFSGHQFPNYSSELNVNALLLGDSALYLCVSSSRLAGAWDTQYFGPGTRLTVL.

This chain uses TRBV6-2 or TRBV6-3 with TRBJ1-5, with no clear D. Germline V lookup: CDR1 MNHEY, CDR2 SVGEGT. V was shortened by 10 bases and J by 4 bases, with 23 bases between the two germline ends. There are 16 residues in the CDR3. For the CDR3, the DNA is TGTGCCATCAGGCGACTGGTCCAGTTAAGGAATCAGCCCCAGCATTTT. Translating gives CAIRRLVQLRNQPQHF.

This clonotype was found many times. V gene TRBV4-3 combines with J gene TRBJ2-2, with TRBD1 matching over 8 bases. V lost 0 bases to trimming and J lost 4 bases; unmatched junction nucleotides: 7. The germline CDR1 and CDR2 sequences are LGHNA and YSLEER. CDR3 length: 17 amino acids. The DNA for the CDR3 is TGCGCCAGCAGCCAAGAACCAGGGGGCCCCAGCACCGGGGAGCTGTTTTTT. Residues: CASSQEPGGPSTGELFF.

The chain joins TRBV20-1 to TRBJ2-7; 10 bases align to TRBD2. CDR3 length: 14 amino acids. V lost 5 bases to trimming and J lost 2 bases; unmatched junction nucleotides: 6. From germline, CDR1 is DFQATT and CDR2 SNEGSKA (reference sequence). Here the CDR3 DNA reads TGCAGTGCTCTCCTAGCGGGAGCCGCCTACGAGCAGTACTTC. This sequence encodes CSALLAGAAYEQYF.

Points on this clonotype: A much larger clone differs from this one at a single base, so this may be a read error. The rearrangement uses TRBV4-2 and TRBJ2-2; 13 bases agree with TRBD2. This CDR3 spans 16 amino acids. The junction had 5 bases not matched to a gene; V was cut back by 4 bases and J by 6 bases. The V gene's germline CDR1 is LGHNA and CDR2 YNFKEQ. CDR3: CASSLSTSGGAGELFF. CDR3 in DNA: TGTGCCAGCAGCCTCAGCACTAGCGGGGGGGCCGGGGAGCTGTTTTTT.

A remark on this clonotype: Possible read error: a much larger clone is one base away. Here the CDR3 omits its conserved ending phenylalanine or tryptophan, so a read error is the likely source. The gene calls are TRBV30 and TRBJ1-4, with TRBD1 matching 9 bases. This CDR3 has 14 amino acids. With V trimmed by 4 bases and J by 8 bases, 8 bases remained unmatched. Germline loops: CDR1 GTSNPN, CDR2 SVGIG (reference sequence). CDR3 sequence (DNA): TGTGCCTGGAATGAACAGGGGGCCGGGGAAAAACTGTTTTAT. Amino acid sequence: CAWNEQGAGEKLFY.

The chain has TRBV12-3 or TRBV12-4 and TRBJ1-2; D perhaps matches TRBD1 (6 bases). The length of the CDR3 is 11 residues. Trimming took off 9 bases at V and 10 bases at J, with 15 bases between the two ends. CDR3 in amino acids: CASNRGIDYTF. The DNA of the CDR3 is TGTGCCAGTAATAGGGGGATAGACTACACCTTC.